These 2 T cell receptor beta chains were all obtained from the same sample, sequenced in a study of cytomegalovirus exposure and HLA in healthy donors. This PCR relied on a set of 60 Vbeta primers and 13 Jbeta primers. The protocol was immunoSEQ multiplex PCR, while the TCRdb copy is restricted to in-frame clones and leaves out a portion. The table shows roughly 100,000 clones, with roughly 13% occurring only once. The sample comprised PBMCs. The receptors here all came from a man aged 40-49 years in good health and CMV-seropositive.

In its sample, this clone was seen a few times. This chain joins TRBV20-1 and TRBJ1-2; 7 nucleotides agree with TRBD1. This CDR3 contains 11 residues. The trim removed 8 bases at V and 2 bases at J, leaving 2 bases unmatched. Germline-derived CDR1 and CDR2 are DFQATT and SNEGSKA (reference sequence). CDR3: CSLTGNYGYTF. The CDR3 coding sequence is TGCAGTCTGACAGGGAACTATGGCTACACCTTC.

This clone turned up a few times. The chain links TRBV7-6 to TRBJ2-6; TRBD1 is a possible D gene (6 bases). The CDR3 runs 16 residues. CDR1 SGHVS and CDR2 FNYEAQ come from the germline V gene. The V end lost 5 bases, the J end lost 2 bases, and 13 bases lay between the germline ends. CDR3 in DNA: TGTGCCAGCAGCGATAGGTACAGGGCTGGGGCCAACGTCCTGACTTTC. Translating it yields CASSDRYRAGANVLTF.